This entry lists 8 T cell receptor beta chains sequenced from one sample in a study of T cells after posttransplantation cyclophosphamide. This table comes from immunoSEQ multiplex PCR, and its TCRdb copy is limited to in-frame clones, with some not included. Seen here are 610 or so clones, about 80% observed once, and the top ten hold around 30%. The specimen was memory CD8+ T cells sorted from blood. The receptors come from a man aged 40-49 years in good health, CMV-negative, and a related stem cell transplant donor.

The chain carries TRBV19 and TRBJ1-1; no firm D call. Trimming removed 3 bases at V and 5 bases at J, with 13 bases between. The CDR3 totals 14 residues. Germline V gene sequence: CDR1 LNHDA, CDR2 SQIVND (reference sequence). The CDR3 nucleotides are TGTGCCAGTAGTATTTCTGCCAGGTGGACTGAAGCTTTCTTT. Translated, it gives CASSISARWTEAFF.

The chain has TRBV7-9 and TRBJ1-1; no firm D call. V lost 3 bases, J lost 4 bases, and 6 bases lay in between. Germline V gene lookup returns CDR1 SEHNR and CDR2 FQNEAQ (reference sequence). The CDR3 has 12 residues. The CDR3 region is CASSLGSTEAFF. CDR3 DNA: TGTGCCAGCAGCTTGGGCAGCACTGAAGCTTTCTTT.

Comment on this clone: Additional DNA sequences in this sample encode the identical CDR3. The chain employs TRBV6-1 and TRBJ2-7; possibly TRBD2 for D (6 bases). V lost 1 base to trimming and J lost 4 bases, with 11 bases between them. This CDR3 has 14 amino acids. CDR1 is MNHNS, CDR2 SASEGT, per germline. The CDR3 protein is CASSEGEEGYEQYF. As DNA, the CDR3 is TGTGCCAGCAGTGAAGGTGAGGAGGGGTACGAGCAGTACTTC.

The chain employs TRBV6-1 and TRBJ1-4, with TRBD1 identical over 11 bases. Germline-derived CDR1 and CDR2 are MNHNS and SASEGT. The ends lost 1 base at V and 12 bases at J; junction bases unmatched: 7. This CDR3 has 15 amino acids. The CDR3 loop reads CASSEGGTGGSELFF. DNA for the CDR3: TGTGCCAGCAGTGAAGGGGGGACAGGGGGGTCCGAACTGTTTTTT.

This clone came up once. V usage is TRBV9 and J usage is TRBJ2-1, with TRBD2 matching over 8 bases. The trim removed 1 base at V and 8 bases at J, leaving 8 bases unmatched. CDR3 length equals 15 residues. Germline V gene data show CDR1 as SGDLS and CDR2 as YYNGEE. CDR3 sequence reads: CASSVSGRGSDEQFF. The CDR3 nucleotides are TGTGCCAGCAGCGTATCCGGGAGGGGATCGGATGAGCAGTTCTTC.

The rearrangement joins TRBV5-4 to TRBJ1-1; D unresolved. The V gene's germline CDR1 is SGHNT and CDR2 YYREEE (reference sequence). The CDR3 is 14 amino acids. V lost 4 bases and J lost 5, with 15 bases in between. CDR3 loop: CASSHLGHRTEAFF. Written as DNA, the CDR3 is TGTGCCAGCAGCCACCTTGGTCACCGGACTGAAGCTTTCTTT. Variable domain in full (rest from reference TRBV5-4 and TRBJ1-1): ETGVTQSPTHLIKTRGQQVTLRCSSQSGHNTVSWYQQALGQGPQFIFQYYREEENGRGNFPPRFSGLQFPNYSSELNVNALELDDSALYLCASSHLGHRTEAFFGQGTRLTVV.

The chain employs TRBV10-2 and TRBJ1-2, with 8 positions matching TRBD1. Germline assignment: CDR1 WSHSY and CDR2 SAAADI. CDR3 length: 18 residues. The V segment lost 3 bases and the J segment 7 bases; nucleotides outside the gene matches: 19. CDR3: CASSDGAGQEVFIGGYTF. The CDR3 nucleotides read TGCGCCAGCAGTGATGGGGCGGGACAGGAGGTTTTTATAGGTGGCTACACCTTC.

This clone is a singleton in its sample. The chain is built from TRBV28 and TRBJ1-1; D is ambiguous. V was clipped by 6 bases and J by 2 bases, with 13 bases between them. The CDR3 consists of 14 residues. In germline, CDR1 is MDHEN, CDR2 SYDVKM. The CDR3 is CASRSAGINTEAFF. The CDR3 coding sequence is TGTGCCAGCAGGTCGGCCGGGATCAACACTGAAGCTTTCTTT.